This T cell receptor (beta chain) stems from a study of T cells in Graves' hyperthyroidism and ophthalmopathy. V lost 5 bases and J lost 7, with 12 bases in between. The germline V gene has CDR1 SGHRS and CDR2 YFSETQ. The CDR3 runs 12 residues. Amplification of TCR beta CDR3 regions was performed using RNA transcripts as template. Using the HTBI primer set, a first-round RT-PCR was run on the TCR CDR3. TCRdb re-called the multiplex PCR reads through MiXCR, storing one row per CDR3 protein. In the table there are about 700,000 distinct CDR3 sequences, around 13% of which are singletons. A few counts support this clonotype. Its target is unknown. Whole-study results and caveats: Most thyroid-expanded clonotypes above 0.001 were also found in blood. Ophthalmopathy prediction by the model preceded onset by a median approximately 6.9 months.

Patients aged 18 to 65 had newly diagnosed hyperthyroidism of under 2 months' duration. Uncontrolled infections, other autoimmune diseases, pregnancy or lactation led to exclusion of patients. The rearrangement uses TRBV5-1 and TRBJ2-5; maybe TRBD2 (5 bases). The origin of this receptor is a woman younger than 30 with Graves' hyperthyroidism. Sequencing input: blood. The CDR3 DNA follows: TGCGCCAGCAGTCCGGAAGAGGGGACCCAGTACTTC. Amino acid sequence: CASSPEEGTQYF.